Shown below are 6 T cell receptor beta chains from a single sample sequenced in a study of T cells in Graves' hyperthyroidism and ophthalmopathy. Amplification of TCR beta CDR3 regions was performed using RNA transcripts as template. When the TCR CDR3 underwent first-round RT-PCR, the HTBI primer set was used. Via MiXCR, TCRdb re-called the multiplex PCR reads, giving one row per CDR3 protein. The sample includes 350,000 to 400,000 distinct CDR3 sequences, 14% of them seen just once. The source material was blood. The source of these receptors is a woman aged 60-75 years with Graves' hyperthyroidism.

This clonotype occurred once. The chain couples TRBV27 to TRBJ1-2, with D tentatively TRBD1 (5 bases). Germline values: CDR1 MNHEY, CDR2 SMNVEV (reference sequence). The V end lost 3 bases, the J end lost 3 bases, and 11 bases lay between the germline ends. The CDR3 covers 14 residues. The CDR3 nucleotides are TGTGCCAGCAGTTTTAAAGGGGCCTACTATGGCTACACCTTC. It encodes CASSFKGAYYGYTF.

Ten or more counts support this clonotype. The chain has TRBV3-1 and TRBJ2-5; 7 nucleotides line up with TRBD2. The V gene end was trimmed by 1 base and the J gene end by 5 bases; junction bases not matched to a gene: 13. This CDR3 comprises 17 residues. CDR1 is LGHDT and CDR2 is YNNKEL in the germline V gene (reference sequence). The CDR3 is CASSQGPQTSWGETQYF. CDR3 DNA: TGTGCCAGCAGCCAAGGCCCCCAGACTAGCTGGGGCGAGACCCAGTACTTC.

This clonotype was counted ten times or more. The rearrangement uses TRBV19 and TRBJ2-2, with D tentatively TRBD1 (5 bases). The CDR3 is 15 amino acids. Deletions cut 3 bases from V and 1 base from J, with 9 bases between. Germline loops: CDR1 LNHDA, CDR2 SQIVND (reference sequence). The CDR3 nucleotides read TGTGCCAGTAGTATCGGAAGGGGGAACACCGGGGAGCTGTTTTTT. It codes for CASSIGRGNTGELFF.

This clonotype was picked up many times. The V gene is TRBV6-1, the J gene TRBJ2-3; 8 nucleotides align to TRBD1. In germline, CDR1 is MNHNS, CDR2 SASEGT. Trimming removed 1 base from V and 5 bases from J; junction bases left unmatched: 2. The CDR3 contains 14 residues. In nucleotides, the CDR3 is TGTGCCAGCAGTGAAGTTACAGGGGGAGATACGCAGTATTTT. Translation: CASSEVTGGDTQYF.

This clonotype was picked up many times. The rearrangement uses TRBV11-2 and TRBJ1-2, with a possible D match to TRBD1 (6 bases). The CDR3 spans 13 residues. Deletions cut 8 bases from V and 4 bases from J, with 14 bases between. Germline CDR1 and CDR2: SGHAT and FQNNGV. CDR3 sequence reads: CASSGVLGYGYTF. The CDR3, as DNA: TGTGCCAGCTCAGGGGTACTCGGCTATGGCTACACCTTC.

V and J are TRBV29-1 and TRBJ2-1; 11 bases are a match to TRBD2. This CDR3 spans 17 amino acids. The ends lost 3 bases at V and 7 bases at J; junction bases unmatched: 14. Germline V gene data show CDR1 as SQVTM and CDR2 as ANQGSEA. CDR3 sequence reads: CSVDSGVAGGPLNEQFF. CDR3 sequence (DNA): TGCAGCGTTGACTCGGGGGTAGCGGGAGGGCCCCTAAATGAGCAGTTCTTC.